This TCR beta chain was captured in a study of graft-versus-host responses after intestinal transplantation. Profiling relied on immunoSEQ multiplex PCR, and the TCRdb table lists in-frame clones only, not all of them. The table has about 12,000 clones, more than 85% seen once. This sample comprised PBMCs, obtained 950 to 1,300 days after intestinal transplantation. The sequence was collected from a human patient who received an intestinal transplant, so some T cells may come from the graft donor.

For the CDR3, the DNA is TGCGCCAGCAGCTTGGTACCGGGGGGAGGAAACACCATATATTTT. It specifies CASSLVPGGGNTIYF. The chain joins TRBV5-1 to TRBJ1-3; D possibly corresponds to TRBD1 (5 bases). This CDR3 comprises 15 residues. V was trimmed by 0 bases and J by 4 bases, leaving 11 bases between them. Germline V gene sequence: CDR1 SGHRS, CDR2 YFSETQ. Supplemented by reference TRBV5-1 and TRBJ1-3, the full variable domain reads KAGVTQTPRYLIKTRGQQVTLSCSPISGHRSVSWYQQTPGQGLQFLFEYFSETQRNKGNFPGRFSGRQFSNSRSEMNVSTLELGDSALYLCASSLVPGGGNTIYFGEGSWLTVV.